These 14 T cell receptor beta chains share one sample of origin, sequenced in a study of blood T cell repertoires in COVID-19. The method was immunoSEQ multiplex PCR; TCRdb's version includes in-frame clones alone and lacks a portion of them. The repertoire holds under 75,000 clones, with around 88% as singletons. The sequencing sample was made of peripheral blood. The receptors here all came from a woman of 80 years or more with active COVID-19.

This clone was seen a few times. The chain has TRBV6-5 and TRBJ1-6; D remains unclear. This CDR3 has 14 residues. Trimming took off 6 bases at V and 7 bases at J, with 13 bases between the two ends. Per the germline V gene, CDR1 is MNHEY and CDR2 is SVGAGI. CDR3 nucleotides: TGTGCCAGCAGACCCGTGGGGAGGAATTCACCCCTCCACTTT. Encoded protein: CASRPVGRNSPLHF.

The V call is TRBV6-6, the J call TRBJ2-1; 12 bases map to TRBD2. CDR1 and CDR2 from the germline V gene are MNHNY and SVGAGI (reference sequence). CDR3 length: 16 amino acids. Losses at the gene ends were 5 bases for V and 2 bases for J; bases not matched to a gene: 4. CDR3: CASSRLAGAAYNEQFF. The CDR3 bases are TGTGCCAGCAGTAGACTAGCGGGGGCTGCCTACAATGAGCAGTTCTTC.

The chain has TRBV6-5 and TRBJ2-2, with D tentatively TRBD2 (6 bases). Trimming cost V 5 bases and J 6 bases, with 16 bases left between them. Per germline, CDR1 MNHEY and CDR2 SVGAGI. This CDR3 contains 15 residues. The CDR3 here is CASSKRLVSAGELFF. The CDR3 DNA follows: TGTGCCAGCAGTAAGAGACTAGTAAGCGCCGGGGAGCTGTTTTTT.

V gene TRBV18 combines with J gene TRBJ2-3, with D possibly TRBD2 on 6 matching bases. Trimming removed 3 bases from V and 3 bases from J, with 7 bases in between. Per germline, CDR1 KGHSH and CDR2 LQKENI. The CDR3 is 13 amino acids. The CDR3: CASSPGGTDTQYF. DNA for the CDR3: TGTGCCAGCTCACCGGGGGGTACAGATACGCAGTATTTT.

The chain carries TRBV28 and TRBJ2-5, with a possible D match to TRBD1 (5 bases). CDR1 and CDR2 from the germline V gene are MDHEN and SYDVKM. CDR3 length: 15 residues. Trimming removed 1 base from V and 5 bases from J, with 14 bases in between. Here the CDR3 reads CASSLLGLFRETQYF. Here the CDR3 DNA reads TGTGCCAGCAGTTTATTGGGGCTGTTTCGGGAGACCCAGTACTTC.

This clone was observed a few times. The chain has TRBV11-2 and TRBJ2-7, with a tentative D call TRBD2 (5 bases). V lost 4 bases to trimming and J lost 4 bases, with 8 bases between them. CDR1 and CDR2 from the germline V gene are SGHAT and FQNNGV. This CDR3 region has 12 residues. The CDR3 bases are TGTGCCAGCAGCTCGGGATGGTACGAGCAGTACTTC. Translation: CASSSGWYEQYF.

The chain combines TRBV4-3 with TRBJ2-7; tentatively, D is TRBD1 (5 bases). Trimming took off 0 bases at V and 7 bases at J, with 10 bases between the two ends. This CDR3 has 13 amino acids. CDR1 and CDR2 (germline): LGHNA, YSLEER. The CDR3 sequence: CASSQETEGEQYF. CDR3 in DNA: TGCGCCAGCAGCCAAGAGACAGAAGGTGAGCAGTACTTC.

The chain joins TRBV4-1 to TRBJ1-5; 8 positions match TRBD1. After removal of 3 bases from V and 2 bases from J, the junction contained 0 bases not matched to a gene. The CDR3 sequence is 14 residues long. Germline V gives CDR1 MGHRA, CDR2 YSYEKL. This chain's CDR3 is CASSQDRGNQPQHF. In DNA, the CDR3 is TGCGCCAGCAGCCAGGACAGGGGCAATCAGCCCCAGCATTTT.

The V gene is TRBV18, the J gene TRBJ1-3, with a tentative D call TRBD1 (5 bases). Trimming took off 5 bases at V and 0 bases at J, with 11 bases between the two ends. CDR3 length equals 15 residues. Germline CDR1 and CDR2: KGHSH and LQKENI. DNA of the CDR3: TGTGCCAGCTCAATAGCGGGGGACTCTGGAAACACCATATATTTT. It encodes CASSIAGDSGNTIYF.

This clone has a handful of counts. The genes are TRBV7-9 and TRBJ1-2; TRBD1 matches at 9 bases. CDR1 and CDR2 from the germline V gene are SEHNR and FQNEAQ (reference sequence). The junction had 11 bases not matched to a gene; V was cut back by 8 bases and J by 1 base. CDR3 length: 16 residues. Written as DNA, the CDR3 is TGTGCCAGCGACGAACCGAGACAGGGGGATAACTATGGCTACACCTTC. As protein: CASDEPRQGDNYGYTF.

This clone came up a few times. The rearrangement joins TRBV2 to TRBJ2-1; TRBD2 might be the D (5 bases). The CDR3 is 11 residues long. Germline V gives CDR1 SNHLY, CDR2 FYNNEI. V lost 3 bases and J lost 9, with 6 bases in between. This chain's CDR3 is CASSEAGEQFF. The CDR3 nucleotides read TGTGCCAGCAGTGAGGCGGGTGAGCAGTTCTTC.

The rearrangement links TRBV30 to TRBJ1-1; 9 nucleotides align to TRBD1. Germline V gives CDR1 GTSNPN, CDR2 SVGIG (reference sequence). This CDR3 is 12 amino acids long. The V and J ends lost 8 bases and 4 bases, in that order; junction bases with no gene match: 5. CDR3 loop: CARTQGATEAFF. The CDR3 bases are TGTGCCCGTACACAGGGGGCCACTGAAGCTTTCTTT.

CDR3 residues: CASSSPGQAATYEQYF. The CDR3 bases are TGTGCCAGCAGTTCCCCAGGACAGGCCGCCACCTACGAGCAGTACTTC. The chain combines TRBV28 with TRBJ2-7; 7 nucleotides align to TRBD1. CDR3 length: 16 residues. After removal of 4 bases from V and 2 bases from J, the junction contained 11 bases not matched to a gene. The germline CDR1 and CDR2 sequences are MDHEN and SYDVKM. The complete variable domain, with remaining parts taken from reference TRBV28 and TRBJ2-7, reads DVKVTQSSRYLVKRTGEKVFLECVQDMDHENMFWYRQDPGLGLRLIYFSYDVKMKEKGDIPEGYSVSREKKERFSLILESASTNQTSMYLCASSSPGQAATYEQYFGPGTRLTVT.

J is TRBJ2-6 and V is TRBV4-1; TRBD2 might be the D (6 bases). V was shortened by 0 bases and J by 2 bases, with 8 bases between the two germline ends. Germline V gene data show CDR1 as MGHRA and CDR2 as YSYEKL. The CDR3 totals 16 residues. CDR3 sequence reads: CASSQEGRPGANVLTF. As DNA, the CDR3 is TGCGCCAGCAGCCAAGAGGGGAGGCCTGGGGCCAACGTCCTGACTTTC.